The 19 T cell receptor beta chains reported below all come from one sample, sequenced in a study of early T cells in non-severe SARS-CoV-2 infection. TCRdb reprocessed the 5' RACE reads with MiXCR, giving one entry per CDR3 protein. The table includes about 48,000 distinct CDR3 sequences, 6.2% detected once. The sequencing here drew on whole blood, taken at baseline. These TCRs come from an adult who was a healthcare worker with PCR-confirmed SARS-CoV-2 infection or an uninfected control (not recorded which).

The chain couples TRBV6-6 to TRBJ2-1; D remains ambiguous. The ends were cut back, 2 bases at V and 6 bases at J, with 11 bases in the middle. CDR1 and CDR2 from the germline V gene are MNHNY and SVGAGI (reference sequence). This CDR3 is 14 amino acids long. Here the CDR3 reads CASSYLSDTNEQFF. The CDR3 DNA reads TGTGCCAGCAGTTACCTGTCAGACACCAATGAGCAGTTCTTC.

This clonotype was seen more than once but under ten times. This CDR3 is CSVGVTPTIRGEQYF. The DNA of the CDR3 is TGCAGCGTTGGAGTAACACCGACAATCCGTGGCGAGCAGTACTTC. The V gene is TRBV29-1, the J gene TRBJ2-7; D is ambiguous. Germline-derived CDR1 and CDR2 are SQVTM and ANQGSEA. The CDR3 spans 15 residues. V was shortened by 4 bases and J by 6 bases, with 22 bases between the two germline ends.

In this sample, this clonotype turned up a few times. The CDR3 DNA follows: TGTGCCAGCAGTCCCATCGGGACTAGCAGTTACAATGAGCAGTTCTTC. Translated: CASSPIGTSSYNEQFF. The V and J genes are TRBV28 and TRBJ2-1; TRBD2 matches 9 bases. CDR1 is MDHEN and CDR2 is SYDVKM in the germline V gene. The CDR3 sequence is 16 residues long. V was pared by 5 bases and J by 4 bases, with 9 bases of the junction left unmatched.

This clonotype was detected ten times or more. CDR3 coding DNA: TGTGCCAGCAGTTACTCGACTAGCGGTCTAACAGATACGCAGTATTTT. Its translation is CASSYSTSGLTDTQYF. The chain joins TRBV6-2 or TRBV6-3 to TRBJ2-3; 9 positions agree with TRBD2. The length of the CDR3 is 16 residues. J gave up 3 bases and V 0 bases, and 4 bases lay outside the gene matches. Per the germline V gene, CDR1 is MNHEY and CDR2 is SVGEGT.

This clonotype has more than one count but fewer than ten. The chain has TRBV7-9 and TRBJ1-5, with D possibly matching TRBD1 (5 bases). The CDR3 contains 14 residues. The V and J ends lost 0 bases and 6 bases respectively, with 9 bases between them. The V gene's germline CDR1 is SEHNR and CDR2 FQNEAQ (reference sequence). CDR3 sequence: CASSLAGDAQPQHF. The CDR3 DNA reads TGTGCCAGCAGCTTAGCAGGGGACGCTCAGCCCCAGCATTTT.

The table lists this clonotype with many counts. The V gene is TRBV5-6, the J gene TRBJ2-2; the D gene is possibly TRBD1 (6 bases). With 4 bases removed from V and 2 bases from J, the gap between germline ends came to 18 bases. Germline loops: CDR1 SGHDT, CDR2 YYEEEE. The CDR3 runs 17 residues. CDR3 loop: CASSQGLQDSNTGELFF. CDR3 coding DNA: TGTGCCAGCAGCCAGGGGTTACAGGATTCTAACACCGGGGAGCTGTTTTTT.

This clonotype was seen repeatedly, ten times or more. CDR3 region: CASSLWGRKGETQYF. CDR3 nucleotide sequence: TGTGCCAGCAGCTTGTGGGGGAGAAAAGGAGAGACCCAGTACTTC. This chain joins TRBV11-2 and TRBJ2-5, with D perhaps given as TRBD1 or TRBD2 (5 bases each). Germline assignment: CDR1 SGHAT and CDR2 FQNNGV. This CDR3 is 15 amino acids long. The V gene lost 3 bases and the J gene lost 4 bases, with 15 bases spanning the gap.

In this sample, this clonotype turned up many times. This chain joins TRBV5-1 and TRBJ1-2; perhaps TRBD1 as D (5 bases). The CDR3 extends over 13 amino acids. The germline CDR1 and CDR2 sequences are SGHRS and YFSETQ. V gave up 3 bases and J gave up 5 bases, with 11 bases separating them. This CDR3 reads CASSYRQGYGYTF. The CDR3 DNA reads as TGCGCCAGCAGCTACAGGCAGGGTTATGGCTACACCTTC. Together with reference TRBV5-1 and TRBJ1-2, the CDR3 gives the full variable domain: KAGVTQTPRYLIKTRGQQVTLSCSPISGHRSVSWYQQTPGQGLQFLFEYFSETQRNKGNFPGRFSGRQFSNSRSEMNVSTLELGDSALYLCASSYRQGYGYTFGSGTRLTVV.

This clonotype was counted ten times or more. The genes are TRBV7-3 and TRBJ2-2; the D gene is possibly TRBD1 (6 bases). Germline CDR1 and CDR2: SGHTA and FQGTGA. V lost 5 bases, J lost 7 bases, and 11 bases lay in between. The CDR3 consists of 13 residues. The CDR3 is CASSPQGIGELFF. CDR3 nucleotide sequence: TGTGCCAGCAGCCCACAGGGAATCGGGGAGCTGTTTTTT.

This clonotype was counted a few times. V gene TRBV15 combines with J gene TRBJ2-3, with 8 nucleotides matching TRBD2. V trimming: 3 bases; J trimming: 1 base; junction bases outside the gene matches: 6. Germline-derived CDR1 and CDR2 are LNHNV and YYDKDF (reference sequence). The CDR3 is made up of 16 amino acids. In DNA, the CDR3 is TGTGCCACCAGCAGCGGTAGCGGGATGGGCACAGATACGCAGTATTTT. Translation gives CATSSGSGMGTDTQYF.

V gene TRBV5-1 combines with J gene TRBJ2-1; possibly TRBD2 for D (6 bases). Germline-derived CDR1 and CDR2 are SGHRS and YFSETQ. This CDR3 is built from 16 residues. Deletions cut 0 bases from V and 0 bases from J, with 10 bases between. The CDR3 DNA follows: TGCGCCAGCAGCTTGGCGAGCGGGCCCTCCTACAATGAGCAGTTCTTC. Translated: CASSLASGPSYNEQFF.

This sequence joins TRBV11-1 and TRBJ2-2; D is undetermined. V lost 1 base, J lost 6 bases, and 9 bases lay in between. The V gene's germline CDR1 is SGHAT and CDR2 FQDESV (reference sequence). The CDR3 contains 14 residues. CDR3: CASSLDVLSGELFF. For the CDR3, the DNA is TGTGCCAGCAGCTTAGATGTCCTTTCCGGGGAGCTGTTTTTT.

The V gene is TRBV24-1, the J gene TRBJ2-3, with a tentative D call TRBD1 (6 bases). Trimming cost V 4 bases and J 10 bases, with 17 bases left between them. In germline, CDR1 is KGHDR, CDR2 SFDVKD. CDR3 size: 14 residues. The CDR3 bases are TGTGCCACCAGTGACGCCCCAGGACAGTTCGCGCAGTATTTT. It yields the protein CATSDAPGQFAQYF.

This clonotype was detected ten times or more. V and J are TRBV11-2 and TRBJ1-2, with D tentatively TRBD1 (5 bases). V dropped 1 base and J dropped 5 bases, with 11 bases sitting between them. This CDR3 region has 14 residues. CDR1 is SGHAT, CDR2 FQNNGV, per germline. The CDR3, as DNA: TGTGCCAGCAGCTTAGGTGAAGGGGCATATGGCTACACCTTC. Residues: CASSLGEGAYGYTF.

The genes are TRBV7-2 and TRBJ2-2; no reliable D call. V dropped 4 bases and J dropped 2 bases, with 5 bases sitting between them. The CDR3 is made up of 13 amino acids. CDR1 is SGHTA, CDR2 FQGNSA, per germline. The CDR3 protein is CASSSPNTGELFF. CDR3 DNA: TGTGCCAGCAGCTCCCCAAACACCGGGGAGCTGTTTTTT.

This clonotype has ten or more counts. This chain connects TRBV12-3 or TRBV12-4 to TRBJ2-7; maybe TRBD2 (5 bases). CDR3 length: 15 residues. Trimming cost V 1 base and J 0 bases, with 10 bases left between them. The CDR3 region is CASSLGGSSSYEQYF. CDR3 coding DNA: TGTGCCAGCAGTTTAGGCGGGTCTAGCTCCTACGAGCAGTACTTC.

This clonotype was seen many times. V usage is TRBV7-2 and J usage is TRBJ2-7; TRBD1 agrees at 8 bases. The CDR3 loop spans 12 amino acids. Germline V CDR1 and CDR2: SGHTA, FQGNSA. V shed 5 bases, J shed 6 bases, and the junction held 3 bases outside the gene matches. The CDR3 sequence is CASSRTGSEQYF. The CDR3 DNA is TGTGCCAGCAGCCGGACAGGGAGCGAGCAGTACTTC.

The V call is TRBV29-1, the J call TRBJ2-2; tentatively, D is TRBD2 (6 bases). From germline, CDR1 is SQVTM and CDR2 ANQGSEA. The CDR3 covers 13 residues. Trimming cost V 7 bases and J 3 bases, with 12 bases left between them. The CDR3 nucleotides read TGCAGCGCGGGGGACTTCTACACCGGGGAGCTGTTTTTT. It encodes CSAGDFYTGELFF.

The chain links TRBV7-8 to TRBJ2-1; D possibly corresponds to TRBD2 (5 bases). Germline values: CDR1 SGHVS, CDR2 FQNEAQ. The CDR3 sequence is 15 residues long. V was shortened by 5 bases and J by 4 bases, with 15 bases between the two germline ends. The CDR3 spells CASSPRVSTYNEQFF. DNA for the CDR3: TGTGCCAGCAGCCCGAGGGTTTCTACATACAATGAGCAGTTCTTC.